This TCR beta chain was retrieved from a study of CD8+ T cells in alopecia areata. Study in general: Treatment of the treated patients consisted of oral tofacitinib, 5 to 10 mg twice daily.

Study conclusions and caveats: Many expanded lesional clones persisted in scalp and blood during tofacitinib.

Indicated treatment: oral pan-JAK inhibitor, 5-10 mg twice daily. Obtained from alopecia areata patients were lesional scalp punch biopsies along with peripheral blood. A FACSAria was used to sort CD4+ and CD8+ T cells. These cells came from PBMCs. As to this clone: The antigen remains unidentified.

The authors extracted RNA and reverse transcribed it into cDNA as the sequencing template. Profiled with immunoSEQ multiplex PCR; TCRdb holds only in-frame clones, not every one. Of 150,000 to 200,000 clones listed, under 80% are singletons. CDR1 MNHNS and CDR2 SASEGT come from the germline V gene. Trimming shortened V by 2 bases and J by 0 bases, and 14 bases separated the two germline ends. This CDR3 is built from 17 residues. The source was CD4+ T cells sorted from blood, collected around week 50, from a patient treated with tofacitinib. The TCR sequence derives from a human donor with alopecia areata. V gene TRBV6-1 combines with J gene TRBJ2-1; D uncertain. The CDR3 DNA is TGTGCCAGCAGTGAAATCGCCGGCCGGCGCTCCTACAATGAGCAGTTCTTC. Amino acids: CASSEIAGRRSYNEQFF.